This TCR beta chain was captured by sequencing in a study of T cell repertoires in cytomegalovirus infection. Study-level background: A matching HLA type, together with CMV infection, was signaled by public TCR beta signatures. Broader study findings: There were HLA-C-restricted CMV-specific TCR beta clonotypes dominating the ex vivo response. CMV carriers having the relevant HLA were flagged by cumulative public TCR beta family frequency.

TCRdb independently ran MiXCR on the reads; one entry per CDR3 protein. The data hold roughly 640,000 distinct CDR3 sequences, with roughly 26% observed a single time. This clonotype was counted ten times or more. Its antigen remains unknown. The ends lost 3 bases at V and 5 bases at J; junction bases unmatched: 5. The CDR3 has 16 residues. V and J are TRBV12-3 or TRBV12-4 and TRBJ2-1; 12 positions agree with TRBD2. The receptor's source is a human donor in good health (CMV status not recorded). Some clones in this sample may be carry-over from other donors' samples. Source material: CD8+ T cells from PBMCs. CDR3 in amino acids: CASSFWTSGANNEQFF. CDR3 nucleotide sequence: TGTGCCAGCAGTTTCTGGACTAGCGGGGCCAACAATGAGCAGTTCTTC.